This TCR beta chain comes out of a study of T cell repertoires in cytomegalovirus infection. At the level of the study: The study used recently identified HLA-C-restricted and well-studied HLA-B-restricted CMV epitopes. In public TCR beta signatures, there were indications of both CMV infection and matching HLA type. General observations from the study: Carriers of CMV plus the relevant HLA were identified by cumulative public TCR beta family frequency. In two of eight donors, the top clonotype was HLA-C-restricted CMV-specific.

In the case of this clonotype: Its specificity is not known.

TCRdb re-called the reads with MiXCR, one entry per CDR3 protein. The profile covers around 900,000 distinct CDR3 sequences, with roughly 30% appearing a single time and about an eighth taken by the ten largest. The CDR3 totals 15 residues. Germline V gene lookup returns CDR1 ENHRY and CDR2 SYGVKD. The V and J ends lost 6 bases and 2 bases respectively, with 15 bases between them. The chain links TRBV10-3 to TRBJ2-3; tentatively, D is TRBD2 (6 bases). The input for sequencing was cultured CD8+ T cells from PBMCs, taken from culture after CMV antigen stimulation. The sequence was collected from a human donor in good health (CMV status not recorded). Some clones in this sample may be carry-over from other donors' samples. The CDR3 sequence is CAIRYYRRDTDTQYF. CDR3 nucleotides: TGTGCCATCAGATATTACCGGCGGGACACAGATACGCAGTATTTT.